The T cell receptor (beta chain) described here comes from a study of technical replicates of blood from a handful of donors. Measured with immunoSEQ multiplex PCR; TCRdb has only the in-frame clones, and not every one. The profile shows under 35,000 clones, just over 90% of them singletons. This clone has just one count. The sequenced sample was PBMCs. The source is a human donor in good health. Some clones in this sample may be carry-over from other donors' samples.

The CDR3 DNA is TGTGCCAGCAGCTACGACAGGGCAGGAAATCAGCCCCAGCATTTT. Amino acids: CASSYDRAGNQPQHF. This chain joins TRBV7-9 and TRBJ1-5, with 7 bases lining up with TRBD1. Germline assignment: CDR1 SEHNR and CDR2 FQNEAQ (reference sequence). Germline trimming cut 4 bases from V and 4 bases from J; bases unmatched to any gene: 7. This CDR3 has 15 residues.